This entry describes one T cell receptor beta chain. Its antigen specificity is not known. Base qualities are not provided; no much larger clone lies one nucleotide away. This entry is derived from a study of T-cell memory formation after mild COVID-19 (dated by TCRdb to the early 2020s). General notes on the study: Most TCR sequence clusters were specific to one of the two donors. T-cell clones expanding and contracting after mild COVID-19 in a couple of donors were tracked by longitudinal TCRalpha and TCRbeta repertoire sequencing. Two young, previously healthy adult volunteers, one female and one male, were included in the cohort.

Ficoll-Paque density gradient centrifugation was used to isolate PBMCs. Study-level results and caveats: Contracting CD4+ clones were found mainly in CM and EM memory subsets, while CD8+ clones were enriched in EMRA. The detection of some responding clones in pre-infection memory suggests that pre-existing cross-reactive memory T cells joined the SARS-CoV-2 response. From day 15 to 85, contracting clones showed balanced CD4/CD8 phenotypes, whereas a second wave of clones that expanded from day 15 to 37 leaned towards CD4+. The study included only two mild cases, and larger cohorts that include severe cases with pre-infection samples were judged to be necessary. SARS-CoV-2 specificity of the second-wave clones peaking on day 37 was not confirmed.

Trimming leaves V shorter by 0 bases and J shorter by 3 bases, with the junction holding 5 bases beyond the gene matches. From cysteine to phenylalanine, the CDR3 is 15 amino acids long. CDR3 DNA is the only sequence kept; it has 45 bases, read in frame from the first base. As encoded in the germline V gene, CDR1 is SGHTA while CDR2 is FQGTGA. TCRdb records Illumina NovaSeq 6000 as the sequencer. TCRalpha and TCRbeta cDNA libraries were built by 5'RACE with constant-segment primers, adding sample barcodes and unique molecular identifiers. Trizol reagent was used to extract RNA from every sample. The libraries were amplified in two PCR steps, and the second step added a second sample barcode and Illumina TruSeq adapters. Sequencing of the libraries was done on an Illumina NovaSeq, producing 2 x 150 bp paired-end reads. The paper's processing steps were these. The reads were demultiplexed and collapsed into UMI-guided consensus sequences using migec v1.2.7. Using mixcr v2.1.11, UMI consensuses were aligned to TRA and TRB V and J templates and then assembled into clonotypes. Clonotypes were classified as expanded or contracted when called significant by both edgeR and NoisET, with noise models trained on biological replicates. For edgeR calls, a false discovery rate-adjusted p below 0.01 and a log2 fold-change threshold of 1 were applied. PCA with hierarchical clustering of max-normalized trajectories of the 1000 most abundant clonotypes was used as exploratory dynamics analysis. Each responding clone was given a CD4 or CD8 phenotype based on the CD4+ and CD8+ repertoires, which had been sequenced separately. The public reads were reprocessed in TCRdb via fastp at Q25 and MiXCR, keeping in-frame beta chains. Rows are combined by CDR3 protein, so each entry shows the most common genes and DNA. The V and J calls reflect TCRdb's pipeline rather than the authors' work. A total of about 390,000 distinct CDR3 sequences appear in this sample, under 25% of them only once. Roughly an eighth of the sample is held by the ten biggest clonotypes.

The chain is made from TRBV7-3 and TRBJ2-7; TRBD1 agrees with 7 junctional bases. Specimen: PBMCs or a T cell subset sorted from them (not recorded which). This sequence originates from an adult woman who had mild COVID-19 (a few samples of this study predate the infection). The sample titles of this study are shuffled in the database, so cell type and time point are left out; the donor was told from shared clones. This receptor carries the CDR3 CASSLTDRKSYEQYF. The DNA reads TGTGCCAGCAGCTTAACGGACAGGAAAAGCTACGAGCAGTACTTC.